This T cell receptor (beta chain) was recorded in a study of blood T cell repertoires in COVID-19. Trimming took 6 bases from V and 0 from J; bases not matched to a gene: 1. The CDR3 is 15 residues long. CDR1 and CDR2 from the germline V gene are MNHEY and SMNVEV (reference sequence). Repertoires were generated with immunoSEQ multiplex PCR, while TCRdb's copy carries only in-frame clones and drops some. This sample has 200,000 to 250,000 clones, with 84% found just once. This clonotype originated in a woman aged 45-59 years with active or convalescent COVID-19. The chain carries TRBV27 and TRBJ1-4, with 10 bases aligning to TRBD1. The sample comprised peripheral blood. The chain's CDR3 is CASRDRGATNEKLFF. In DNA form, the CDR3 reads TGTGCCAGCAGGGACAGGGGGGCAACTAATGAAAAACTGTTTTTT.